This T cell receptor (beta chain) was identified during a study of blood T cell repertoires in COVID-19. Looking at the study overall: PBMCs, B-cell-depleted T cells, or T cells were the source of the cDNA or gDNA that made up the material.

Those who participated ranged in age from roughly 18 to 100 years and resided in about two dozen US areas. The length of the CDR3 is 13 residues. Trimming cost V 6 bases and J 7 bases, with 12 bases left between them. The germline gives CDR1 SGHTA, CDR2 FQGNSA. Methods used by the authors: Reference gene primer amplification gave nucleated cell count estimates. The assay was immunoSEQ multiplex PCR, and TCRdb's table has in-frame clones only and misses some. V and J calls and clone size are given by that table; D and trimming were obtained from the DNA. The data contain 210,000 or so clones, 87% of them singletons.

The source of this sequence is a man between 25 and 39 years old who had recovered from COVID-19. This sequence joins TRBV7-2 and TRBJ2-2, with D perhaps matching TRBD1 (5 bases). The material sequenced was PBMCs or T cells enriched from blood (not recorded which). CDR3 protein: CASRIQGDGELFF. Here the CDR3 DNA reads TGTGCCAGCAGAATCCAGGGTGACGGGGAGCTGTTTTTT. The full variable domain, rest sourced from reference TRBV7-2 and TRBJ2-2, is GAGVSQSPSNKVTEKGKDVELRCDPISGHTALYWYRQSLGQGLEFLIYFQGNSAPDKSGLPSDRFSAERTGGSVSTLTIQRTQQEDSAVYLCASRIQGDGELFFGEGSRLTVL.